Listed here are 28 T cell receptor beta chains from one sample, sequenced in a study of cytomegalovirus exposure and HLA in healthy donors (dated by TCRdb to 2015 to 2018). The library relied on the immunoSEQ multiplex PCR assay. For the multiplex PCR, a mixture combining 60 forward primers for TCR Vbeta segments and 13 reverse primers for TCR Jbeta segments was used. TCRdb re-hosts the immuneACCESS table, in-frame sequences only. Its copies lack some clones; in the studies checked, an unresolved V gene accounts for under half of them, and the cause for the rest is not known. The sample yields 240,000 or so clones; about four fifths were counted once. The top ten constitute around 5% of the sample. Sequencing was performed on PBMCs. All receptors come from a woman aged 40 to 50 in good health and CMV-seropositive.

V and J are TRBV11-3 and TRBJ1-2; TRBD1 aligns across 9 bases. CDR3 length: 14 residues. V trimming: 4 bases; J trimming: 4 bases; junction bases outside the gene matches: 4. CDR1 is SGHNT and CDR2 is YENEEA in the germline V gene. CDR3 coding DNA: TGTGCCAGCAGCTCGCGGACAGGGGCCTATGGCTACACCTTC. Amino acids: CASSSRTGAYGYTF.

In its sample, this clone was seen once. This chain connects TRBV5-1 to TRBJ2-7, with 10 bases that match TRBD2. The ends lost 4 bases at V and 3 bases at J; junction bases unmatched: 25. Germline V lookup: CDR1 SGHRS, CDR2 YFSETQ. CDR3 size: 21 residues. The DNA of the CDR3 is TGCGCCAGCAGCACCTTCGGTAAGCCCATCCACCAGGGACTAGCGCGCTACGAGCAGTACTTC. Its protein product is CASSTFGKPIHQGLARYEQYF.

A few counts support this clone. V gene TRBV7-6 combines with J gene TRBJ1-5; D is uncertain. Germline V CDR1 and CDR2: SGHVS, FNYEAQ. The CDR3 is made up of 15 amino acids. Between the trimmed V and J ends, which lost 5 bases and 0 bases, there was a span of 11 bases. The CDR3 region has the DNA TGTGCCAGCAGCCAACGACTGTATAGCAATCAGCCCCAGCATTTT. Encoded protein: CASSQRLYSNQPQHF.

As concerns this clone: Other DNA sequences in the same sample also yield this CDR3. V and J are TRBV5-1 and TRBJ1-1, with 9 bases lining up with TRBD1. The V and J ends lost 3 bases and 1 base, in that order; junction bases with no gene match: 1. The CDR3 is 14 amino acids. CDR1 and CDR2 (germline): SGHRS, YFSETQ. CDR3 sequence: CASSSTGGNTEAFF. Here the CDR3 DNA reads TGCGCCAGCAGCTCGACAGGGGGGAACACTGAAGCTTTCTTT.

This clone was picked up one time. V and J are TRBV7-2 and TRBJ2-5, with TRBD2 matching 8 bases. J was trimmed by 1 base and V by 1 base; bases with no gene match: 5. The CDR3 covers 16 residues. Germline-derived CDR1 and CDR2 are SGHTA and FQGNSA. The CDR3 protein is CASSLGSGISQETQYF. CDR3 coding DNA: TGTGCCAGCAGCTTAGGTAGCGGGATCTCCCAAGAGACCCAGTACTTC.

CDR3 in DNA: TGTGCCAGCAGCTTAATCGGGGAGACTAGCGGGGGAGGTACGCAGTATTTT. Protein product: CASSLIGETSGGGTQYF. The chain joins TRBV7-3 to TRBJ2-3; TRBD2 matches 12 bases. The V gene's germline CDR1 is SGHTA and CDR2 FQGTGA. Trimming cost V 1 base and J 8 bases; bases outside gene matches: 10. This CDR3 comprises 17 residues.

V is TRBV9 and J is TRBJ1-6, with D uncertain. Germline loops: CDR1 SGDLS, CDR2 YYNGEE. This CDR3 spans 13 amino acids. V was clipped by 0 bases and J by 8 bases, with 6 bases between them. This chain's CDR3 is CASSVAGYSPLHF. The CDR3 DNA follows: TGTGCCAGCAGCGTAGCGGGGTATTCACCCCTCCACTTT.

The chain uses TRBV5-4 and TRBJ2-4, with TRBD2 matching 7 bases. This CDR3 is 19 amino acids long. V shed 1 base, J shed 6 bases, and the junction held 19 bases outside the gene matches. CDR1 and CDR2 from the germline V gene are SGHNT and YYREEE (reference sequence). CDR3 in DNA: TGTGCCAGCAGCTTGATATCTAGTCCGGCGGCTTGGGGGGGAAACATTCAGTACTTC. Translated: CASSLISSPAAWGGNIQYF.

This clone was counted only a few times. V gene TRBV5-8 combines with J gene TRBJ2-5; TRBD1 matches 7 bases. Judging by the DNA end, TRBJ2-7 fits better; the J call may be wrong. CDR1 is SGHTS and CDR2 is YDEGEE in the germline V gene. The CDR3 contains 15 residues. CDR3 sequence: CASSSRTGRLSEQYF. DNA for the CDR3: TGTGCCAGCAGCTCGAGGACAGGACGACTGAGCGAGCAGTACTTC.

This clone showed up just a few times. The chain has TRBV15 and TRBJ2-1, with 9 bases lining up with TRBD1. Germline trimming cut 0 bases from V and 12 bases from J; bases unmatched to any gene: 9. Looked up from germline, CDR1 is LNHNV and CDR2 is YYDKDF (reference sequence). The CDR3 covers 15 residues. The chain's CDR3 is CATSRDPGTGSRQFF. The CDR3, as DNA: TGTGCCACCAGCAGAGATCCCGGGACAGGGTCAAGGCAGTTCTTC.

The chain recombines TRBV5-1 with TRBJ2-2, with 8 bases fitting TRBD1. Germline-derived CDR1 and CDR2 are SGHRS and YFSETQ. This CDR3 has 14 residues. With 0 bases clipped from V and 7 bases from J, the junction kept 2 bases outside the gene matches. CDR3 in DNA: TGCGCCAGCAGCTTGGGCGACAGGGGCGGGGAGCTGTTTTTT. It specifies CASSLGDRGGELFF.

The V and J genes are TRBV6-5 and TRBJ2-6; 7 bases match TRBD1. V shed 5 bases, J shed 2 bases, and the junction held 3 bases outside the gene matches. The CDR3 covers 15 residues. Germline CDR1 and CDR2: MNHEY and SVGAGI. The DNA of the CDR3 is TGTGCCAGCAGTCGTGACAGGGCTGGGGCCAACGTCCTGACTTTC. Translation gives CASSRDRAGANVLTF.

The V call is TRBV18, the J call TRBJ2-2; TRBD2 aligns across 7 bases. CDR1 is KGHSH, CDR2 LQKENI, per germline. The CDR3 sequence is 15 residues long. V shed 4 bases and J 1 base; nucleotides not matched to a gene: 3. The CDR3 nucleotides read TGTGCCAGCTCACAGGGACTACAGAACACCGGGGAGCTGTTTTTT. Its translation: CASSQGLQNTGELFF.

This clone occurred once. The chain links TRBV29-1 to TRBJ1-5, with a weak D call TRBD1 (5 bases). V shed 6 bases and J shed 2 bases, with 14 bases lying between them. Germline V gives CDR1 SQVTM, CDR2 ANQGSEA. The CDR3 is 14 residues long. The CDR3 sequence is CSVASQGGNQPQHF. CDR3 bases: TGCAGCGTCGCTTCACAAGGGGGCAATCAGCCCCAGCATTTT.

The V call is TRBV30, the J call TRBJ1-6, with TRBD1 matching 9 bases. The CDR3 extends over 15 amino acids. Germline loops: CDR1 GTSNPN, CDR2 SVGIG (reference sequence). V lost 3 bases, J lost 12 bases, and 12 bases stayed unmatched. CDR3 DNA sequence: TGTGCCTGGAGGGGAAGGGGACAGGGACGAGGACCCCTCCACTTT. This codes for CAWRGRGQGRGPLHF. The variable domain in full, with the rest retrieved from reference TRBV30 and TRBJ1-6, is SQTIHQWPATLVQPVGSPLSLECTVEGTSNPNLYWYRQAAGRGLQLLFYSVGIGQISSEVPQNLSASRPQDRQFILSSKKLLLSDSGFYLCAWRGRGQGRGPLHFGNGTRLTVT.

The rearrangement uses TRBV10-3 and TRBJ2-3; TRBD2 matches 8 bases. V was pared by 7 bases and J by 0 bases, with 3 bases of the junction left unmatched. CDR1 ENHRY and CDR2 SYGVKD come from the germline V gene. The CDR3 sequence is 14 residues long. The CDR3 coding sequence is TGTGCCATCATGGAGCGGGGGAGCACAGATACGCAGTATTTT. Its protein product is CAIMERGSTDTQYF.

This rearrangement joins TRBV5-8 to TRBJ2-7; maybe TRBD1 (5 bases). Germline lookup yields CDR1 SGHTS and CDR2 YDEGEE. CDR3 length: 14 residues. V was trimmed by 5 bases and J by 2 bases, leaving 14 bases between them. The CDR3 is CASRLRAQTYEQYF. The CDR3 nucleotides read TGTGCCAGCAGGCTCAGGGCCCAAACCTACGAGCAGTACTTC.

The V and J genes are TRBV18 and TRBJ2-1; 10 positions agree with TRBD2. Trimming cost V 2 bases and J 2 bases; bases outside gene matches: 0. In germline, CDR1 is KGHSH, CDR2 LQKENI. CDR3 size: 15 residues. The CDR3 is CASSPTSGAYNEQFF. The CDR3 DNA is TGTGCCAGCTCACCAACTAGCGGGGCCTACAATGAGCAGTTCTTC.

Written as DNA, the CDR3 is TGTGCCAGCAGTGGCCGACAGGTGGGCGGACAAGAGACCCAGTACTTC. Translating it yields CASSGRQVGGQETQYF. The rearrangement links TRBV6-6 to TRBJ2-5; D perhaps matches TRBD1 (6 bases). Germline V lookup: CDR1 MNHNY, CDR2 SVGAGI (reference sequence). This CDR3 is built from 16 residues. Deletions cut 5 bases from V and 2 bases from J, with 18 bases between.

The rearrangement joins TRBV18 to TRBJ1-3; tentatively, D is TRBD1 (5 bases). Trimming took 6 bases from V and 1 from J, leaving 28 bases between them. The CDR3 contains 20 residues. Germline values: CDR1 KGHSH, CDR2 LQKENI. CDR3 residues: CASSPRKGTIGAESGNTIYF. CDR3 nucleotides: TGTGCCAGCTCTCCAAGAAAAGGAACTATAGGGGCCGAGTCTGGAAACACCATATATTTT.

The V gene is TRBV7-2, the J gene TRBJ1-1; no clear D. The ends were cut back, 5 bases at V and 1 base at J, with 14 bases in the middle. CDR1 is SGHTA and CDR2 is FQGNSA in the germline V gene. The CDR3 is made up of 15 amino acids. Written as DNA, the CDR3 is TGTGCCAGCAGCGCCTCGACACCTTGGAACACTGAAGCTTTCTTT. Translation gives CASSASTPWNTEAFF.

This chain links TRBV14 with TRBJ2-5, with TRBD2 identical over 9 bases. Germline lookup yields CDR1 SGHDN and CDR2 FVKESK. The CDR3 runs 17 residues. The V segment lost 0 bases and the J segment 4 bases; nucleotides outside the gene matches: 9. As DNA, the CDR3 is TGTGCCAGCAGCCAAGATCCGCTAGCGGGAATCAGAGAGACCCAGTACTTC. Protein product: CASSQDPLAGIRETQYF.

J is TRBJ1-2 and V is TRBV6-7; a weak D match, TRBD1 (5 bases). TRBV6-7 is reported as an ORF; its role is uncertain. The CDR3 is 13 amino acids. Trimming took off 5 bases at V and 5 bases at J, with 12 bases between the two ends. CDR3 coding DNA: TGTGCCAGCAGTCCGTTCGACAGTTATGGCTACACCTTC. Its protein product is CASSPFDSYGYTF.

The chain couples TRBV7-2 to TRBJ2-7, with D unresolved. V lost 4 bases, J lost 9 bases, and 10 bases lay in between. The CDR3 contains 11 residues. Germline CDR1 SGHTA, CDR2 FQGNSA. CDR3 bases: TGTGCCAGCAGCTCTCTGGCCCGGCAGTACTTC. This gives the protein CASSSLARQYF.

This chain links TRBV9 with TRBJ1-4; TRBD1 agrees at 8 bases. The CDR3 is 14 amino acids. J was trimmed by 7 bases and V by 4 bases; bases with no gene match: 6. Germline CDR1 SGDLS, CDR2 YYNGEE. The chain's CDR3 is CASSPGGLGEKLFF. CDR3 bases: TGTGCCAGCAGCCCAGGGGGCTTGGGTGAAAAACTGTTTTTT.

CDR3 region: CASRRVGTGGRITEAFF. In DNA form, the CDR3 reads TGTGCCAGTAGGAGAGTGGGGACAGGGGGTAGGATCACTGAAGCTTTCTTT. This chain links TRBV19 with TRBJ1-1; 11 nucleotides agree with TRBD1. J lost 4 bases, V lost 6 bases, and 13 bases had no gene match. The CDR3 length is 17 residues. Germline assignment: CDR1 LNHDA and CDR2 SQIVND (reference sequence). The entire variable domain, with the rest obtained from reference TRBV19 and TRBJ1-1, is as follows: DGGITQSPKYLFRKEGQNVTLSCEQNLNHDAMYWYRQDPGQGLRLIYYSQIVNDFQKGDIAEGYSVSREKKESFPLTVTSAQKNPTAFYLCASRRVGTGGRITEAFFGQGTRLTVV.

The rearrangement joins TRBV6-5 to TRBJ1-2, with 7 bases that match TRBD1. CDR3 length: 12 residues. The germline gives CDR1 MNHEY, CDR2 SVGAGI. V was pared by 6 bases and J by 6 bases, with 4 bases of the junction left unmatched. As DNA, the CDR3 is TGTGCCAGCAGCCCCGGGACAGATGGCTACACCTTC. The encoded protein is CASSPGTDGYTF.

This sequence joins TRBV30 and TRBJ2-1; the D is unclear. Trimming left V 3 bases short and J 12 bases short, with 12 bases between. The germline CDR1 and CDR2 sequences are GTSNPN and SVGIG (reference sequence). This CDR3 spans 11 amino acids. CDR3 sequence reads: CAWSYGFGQFF. The CDR3 DNA follows: TGTGCCTGGAGCTACGGTTTCGGGCAGTTCTTC.